This TCR beta chain derives from a study of blood T cells in healthy people across ages. Isolated per sample were at least 7 million PBMCs. The authors ran a second PCR of about 6 to 11 cycles using a sample-barcoded 5' primer and a J-beta primer mix. TCRdb ran MiXCR on the 5' RACE reads and lists one entry per CDR3 protein. The sample shows 1.5 million to 2 million distinct CDR3 sequences, 28% of them seen only once. This clonotype was observed a single time. Its antigen remains unidentified. CDR3 length: 13 residues. Trimming removed 7 bases from V and 4 bases from J; junction bases left unmatched: 3. General study findings and limits: Estimated diversity that came from one million T cells was considered an underestimate.

The sequenced material came from blood. This TCR came from a woman aged 25 to 39 in good health. The genes are TRBV12-3 or TRBV12-4 and TRBJ1-4; TRBD1 matches at 7 bases. As DNA, the CDR3 is TGTGCCAGCATGGGACAGATTAATGAAAAACTGTTTTTT. It yields the protein CASMGQINEKLFF.